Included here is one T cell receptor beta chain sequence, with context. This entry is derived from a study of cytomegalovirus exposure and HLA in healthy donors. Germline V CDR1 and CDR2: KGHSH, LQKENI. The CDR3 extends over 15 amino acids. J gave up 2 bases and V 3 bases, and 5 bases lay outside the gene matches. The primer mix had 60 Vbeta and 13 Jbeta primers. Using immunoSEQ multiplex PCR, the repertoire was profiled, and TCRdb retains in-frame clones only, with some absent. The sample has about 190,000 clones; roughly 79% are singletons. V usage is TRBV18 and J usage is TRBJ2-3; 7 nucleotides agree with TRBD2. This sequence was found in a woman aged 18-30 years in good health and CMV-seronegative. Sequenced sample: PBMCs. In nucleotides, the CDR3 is TGTGCCAGCTCACCCCGGACTAGGGTCACAGATACGCAGTATTTT. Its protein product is CASSPRTRVTDTQYF.